One TCR beta chain is described in this entry. The data derive from a study of response to subunit inactivated influenza vaccine. From the RT-PCR reads, TCRdb called clonotypes with MiXCR, one entry per CDR3 protein. The sample lists about 520,000 distinct CDR3 sequences, about a tenth seen once, with approximately 12% in the top ten. Deletions cut 6 bases from V and 7 bases from J, with 11 bases between. This CDR3 spans 12 amino acids. The chain uses TRBV12-3 or TRBV12-4 and TRBJ2-3, with a tentative D call TRBD1 (6 bases). Specimen: PBMCs from blood, collected about 6 weeks after vaccination. This sequence was found in a man aged 50 or older who received an inactivated influenza vaccine. CDR3 DNA sequence: TGTGCCAGCAGCAACAGGGTCAATACGCAGTATTTT. Protein sequence: CASSNRVNTQYF.